The 14 T cell receptor beta chains below all came from one sample that was sequenced in a study of blood T cells in healthy people across ages. Combining a sample-barcoded 5' primer with a J-beta primer mix, a second PCR ran for roughly 7 to 12 cycles. TCRdb re-called the 5' RACE reads through MiXCR, storing one row per CDR3 protein. The data show about 900,000 distinct CDR3 sequences, around 49% seen once. Sequenced material: blood. All receptors come from a man aged 25-45 years in good health.

The CDR3 DNA reads TGTGCCAGCAGCTTAGCGTCCGGGGCCCACATTCAGTACTTC. This codes for CASSLASGAHIQYF. This chain uses TRBV7-9 with TRBJ2-4; D is perhaps TRBD1 or TRBD2 (5 bases each). The CDR3 loop spans 14 amino acids. Germline values: CDR1 SEHNR, CDR2 FQNEAQ (reference sequence). The V and J ends lost 0 bases and 8 bases respectively, with 11 bases between them.

The chain joins TRBV7-9 to TRBJ2-7; TRBD1 matches 8 bases. Germline CDR1 SEHNR, CDR2 FQNEAQ (reference sequence). With V trimmed by 4 bases and J by 3 bases, 8 bases remained unmatched. CDR3 length equals 15 residues. The CDR3 coding sequence is TGTGCCAGCAGCTATCCAGACAGGGGAATCTACGAGCAGTACTTC. Its protein product is CASSYPDRGIYEQYF.

The gene calls are TRBV20-1 and TRBJ2-3, with D possibly matching TRBD2 (6 bases). The ends were cut back, 5 bases at V and 6 bases at J, with 21 bases in the middle. The CDR3 loop spans 15 amino acids. From germline, CDR1 is DFQATT and CDR2 SNEGSKA (reference sequence). Here the CDR3 DNA reads TGCAGTGCTGGACTAATCAGGCAGCTAAGTGATACGCAGTATTTT. Amino acids: CSAGLIRQLSDTQYF.

V gene TRBV27 combines with J gene TRBJ2-3; D call uncertain. Germline CDR1 is MNHEY and CDR2 is SMNVEV (reference sequence). The CDR3 is made up of 15 amino acids. V was clipped by 2 bases and J by 4 bases, with 13 bases between them. The CDR3 protein is CASSLESLEADTQYF. The CDR3 region has the DNA TGTGCCAGCAGTTTAGAGAGTCTAGAAGCAGATACGCAGTATTTT.

This clonotype was observed a few times. The V and J genes are TRBV12-3 or TRBV12-4 and TRBJ1-2, with TRBD1 matching 9 bases. V lost 3 bases and J lost 4; bases outside the gene matches: 6. CDR3 length equals 15 residues. The CDR3 loop reads CASSFGTGTIYGYTF. In DNA, the CDR3 is TGTGCCAGCAGTTTCGGGACAGGGACCATCTATGGCTACACCTTC.

The chain links TRBV27 to TRBJ1-4; 7 bases are a match to TRBD1. The junction had 11 bases not matched to a gene; V was cut back by 6 bases and J by 4 bases. This CDR3 is 16 amino acids long. The germline V gene has CDR1 MNHEY and CDR2 SMNVEV (reference sequence). The CDR3 loop reads CASSPYGPGGNEKLFF. The CDR3 DNA reads TGTGCCAGCAGCCCCTATGGCCCAGGGGGTAATGAAAAACTGTTTTTT.

This rearrangement joins TRBV6-1 to TRBJ2-1; no clear D. CDR1 is MNHNS and CDR2 is SASEGT in the germline V gene. V was pared by 5 bases and J by 3 bases, with 8 bases between. The CDR3 runs 13 residues. The CDR3 loop reads CASSRDDYNEQFF. For the CDR3, the DNA is TGTGCCAGCAGTCGAGACGACTACAATGAGCAGTTCTTC.

This clonotype was found many times. The chain carries TRBV3-1 and TRBJ1-4; a weak D match, TRBD1 (6 bases). The germline gives CDR1 LGHDT, CDR2 YNNKEL (reference sequence). V lost 4 bases, J lost 3 bases, and 18 bases lay in between. This CDR3 is 17 amino acids long. The CDR3 region has the DNA TGTGCCAGCAGCCCGGGAGGGGGGGCGCATGCTAATGAAAAACTGTTTTTT. This codes for CASSPGGGAHANEKLFF.

The genes are TRBV20-1 and TRBJ1-4, with 7 nucleotides matching TRBD1. The germline V gene encodes CDR1 DFQATT and CDR2 SNEGSKA (reference sequence). V lost 4 bases, J lost 3 bases, and 2 bases stayed unmatched. The CDR3 length is 13 residues. The CDR3 DNA follows: TGCAGTGCTACCGGACAGGCTAATGAAAAACTGTTTTTT. It codes for CSATGQANEKLFF.

The table lists this clonotype with a few counts. This chain links TRBV15 with TRBJ2-3; D is possibly TRBD2 (6 bases). The CDR3 runs 14 residues. The germline CDR1 and CDR2 sequences are LNHNV and YYDKDF (reference sequence). V was trimmed by 3 bases and J by 3 bases, leaving 10 bases between them. The CDR3 spells CATSSLGGTDTQYF. The CDR3 nucleotides are TGTGCCACCAGCAGCCTGGGGGGTACAGATACGCAGTATTTT.

This clonotype was seen only once. The chain uses TRBV11-2 and TRBJ2-5; TRBD1 agrees at 8 bases. The J call may be incorrect, as the DNA end agrees better with TRBJ2-7. The CDR3 runs to 13 residues. From germline, CDR1 is SGHAT and CDR2 FQNNGV. The CDR3 loop reads CASSFEDRDEQYF. In DNA, the CDR3 is TGTGCCAGCAGCTTTGAGGACAGGGACGAGCAGTACTTC.

This chain joins TRBV13 and TRBJ2-3; 7 bases fit TRBD2. The CDR3 extends over 14 amino acids. With 5 bases clipped from V and 4 bases from J, the junction kept 6 bases outside the gene matches. The germline V gene encodes CDR1 PRHDT and CDR2 FYEKMQ (reference sequence). The chain's CDR3 is CASSPTRGADTQYF. The CDR3 coding sequence is TGTGCCAGCAGCCCGACTCGGGGGGCAGATACGCAGTATTTT.

V and J are TRBV7-9 and TRBJ2-7, with D uncertain. Per the germline V gene, CDR1 is SEHNR and CDR2 is FQNEAQ (reference sequence). V was clipped by 0 bases and J by 1 base, with 10 bases between them. This CDR3 is 15 amino acids long. Here the CDR3 DNA reads TGTGCCAGCAGCTTAGCGGTAGGGAAGTCCTACGAGCAGTACTTC. This gives the protein CASSLAVGKSYEQYF.

The sample holds a few counts of this clonotype. The rearrangement uses TRBV27 and TRBJ2-5, with D maybe TRBD1 (5 bases). V was trimmed by 8 bases and J by 2 bases, leaving 15 bases between them. The length of the CDR3 is 14 residues. Germline-derived CDR1 and CDR2 are MNHEY and SMNVEV (reference sequence). In DNA form, the CDR3 reads TGTGCCAGCCCGACAGCCGTTGGGCAAGAGACCCAGTACTTC. This gives the protein CASPTAVGQETQYF.